The 13 T cell receptor beta chains in this list originate from one sample, sequenced in a study of cytomegalovirus exposure and HLA in healthy donors. The study ran its PCR with 60 Vbeta and 13 Jbeta primers. Generated by immunoSEQ multiplex PCR, the TCRdb table keeps only in-frame clones and is missing some. The data contain about 89,000 clones, roughly four fifths of them singletons. Specimen: PBMCs. The receptor set was obtained from a female donor in good health and CMV-seropositive.

This clone was seen once. This chain joins TRBV13 and TRBJ2-1; 11 nucleotides agree with TRBD2. Germline CDR1 reads PRHDT; CDR2 reads FYEKMQ (reference sequence). The junction had 15 bases not matched to a gene; V was cut back by 5 bases and J by 6 bases. The CDR3 has 18 residues. CDR3 coding DNA: TGTGCCAGCAGCCACTCGGGGACTAGCGGCGTCATTCTCAATGAGCAGTTCTTC. Protein product: CASSHSGTSGVILNEQFF. Drawing the rest from reference TRBV13 and TRBJ2-1, the complete variable domain is AAGVIQSPRHLIKEKRETATLKCYPIPRHDTVYWYQQGPGQDPQFLISFYEKMQSDKGSIPDRFSAQQFSDYHSELNMSSLELGDSALYFCASSHSGTSGVILNEQFFGPGTRLTVL.

The V gene is TRBV4-1, the J gene TRBJ1-6; perhaps TRBD1 as D (6 bases). Per the germline V gene, CDR1 is MGHRA and CDR2 is YSYEKL. The CDR3 is 17 amino acids. The V end lost 3 bases, the J end lost 6 bases, and 18 bases lay between the germline ends. The CDR3 coding sequence is TGCGCCAGCAGCCATGAGCCAACAGGGAGTGGTAATTCACCCCTCCACTTT. Protein sequence: CASSHEPTGSGNSPLHF.

Concerning this clone itself: This sample includes further DNA sequences coding for the same CDR3. CDR3 bases: TGTGCCAGTAGTCTGGCGGGAGGGCCCGGCGAGCAGTACTTC. Residues: CASSLAGGPGEQYF. The chain recombines TRBV19 with TRBJ2-7, with TRBD2 matching 9 bases. The germline V gene has CDR1 LNHDA and CDR2 SQIVND (reference sequence). The V gene end was trimmed by 5 bases and the J gene end by 6 bases; junction bases not matched to a gene: 8. This CDR3 has 14 residues.

The chain has TRBV27 and TRBJ2-7, with D hard to call. Per germline, CDR1 MNHEY and CDR2 SMNVEV (reference sequence). Trimming stripped 2 bases from V and 2 bases from J, with 10 bases between. The CDR3 loop spans 14 amino acids. DNA for the CDR3: TGTGCCAGCAGTTTAACAAACAAAGCCTACGAGCAGTACTTC. Translating gives CASSLTNKAYEQYF.

The CDR3 DNA reads TGTGCCAGTACAGGGGAAGGGGACACTGAAGCTTTCTTT. This encodes CASTGEGDTEAFF. V and J are TRBV5-6 and TRBJ1-1; TRBD1 matches 7 bases. Per germline, CDR1 SGHDT and CDR2 YYEEEE. The CDR3 is 13 residues long. After removal of 8 bases from V and 3 bases from J, the junction contained 7 bases not matched to a gene.

This chain links TRBV5-1 with TRBJ2-3, with 8 bases aligning to TRBD1. Germline CDR1 and CDR2: SGHRS and YFSETQ. The V gene end was trimmed by 6 bases and the J gene end by 3 bases; junction bases not matched to a gene: 6. The CDR3 is 14 amino acids. CDR3 in DNA: TGCGCCAGCACCCGGACAGGGTATACAGATACGCAGTATTTT. It is translated as CASTRTGYTDTQYF. Complete variable domain (other parts from reference TRBV5-1 and TRBJ2-3): KAGVTQTPRYLIKTRGQQVTLSCSPISGHRSVSWYQQTPGQGLQFLFEYFSETQRNKGNFPGRFSGRQFSNSRSEMNVSTLELGDSALYLCASTRTGYTDTQYFGPGTRLTVL.

This chain connects TRBV28 to TRBJ1-5; 7 positions agree with TRBD1. CDR1 is MDHEN, CDR2 SYDVKM, per germline. The J segment lost 4 bases and the V segment lost 6 bases, leaving 9 bases of the junction unmatched. The CDR3 totals 15 residues. This chain's CDR3 is CASRERQGRNQPQHF. As DNA, the CDR3 is TGTGCCAGCAGAGAAAGACAGGGTAGGAATCAGCCCCAGCATTTT.

The rearrangement joins TRBV27 to TRBJ1-5; possibly TRBD1 for D (6 bases). CDR3 length equals 15 residues. Trimming stripped 3 bases from V and 1 base from J, with 10 bases between. Germline V gene lookup returns CDR1 MNHEY and CDR2 SMNVEV (reference sequence). The CDR3 bases are TGTGCCAGCAGTTTCTCAGGGGCCAGCAATCAGCCCCAGCATTTT. This codes for CASSFSGASNQPQHF.

The CDR3 nucleotides are TGCGCCAGCAGCCTGGGGGGGGGACTAGTGGGCGAGCAGTACTTC. It codes for CASSLGGGLVGEQYF. The chain has TRBV5-1 and TRBJ2-7; 8 bases are shared with TRBD2. Trimming removed 4 bases from V and 6 bases from J; junction bases left unmatched: 12. The CDR3 spans 15 residues. Germline CDR1 SGHRS, CDR2 YFSETQ.

This clone appeared once. The chain links TRBV7-2 to TRBJ2-7, with 7 bases aligning to TRBD1. J lost 4 bases, V lost 3 bases, and 12 bases had no gene match. The germline CDR1 and CDR2 sequences are SGHTA and FQGNSA. CDR3 length equals 16 residues. Here the CDR3 reads CASSFLSRDRPYEQYF. The CDR3 bases are TGTGCCAGCAGCTTTTTGAGCCGGGACAGACCATACGAGCAGTACTTC. The whole variable domain, remainder taken from reference TRBV7-2 and TRBJ2-7, is GAGVSQSPSNKVTEKGKDVELRCDPISGHTALYWYRQSLGQGLEFLIYFQGNSAPDKSGLPSDRFSAERTGGSVSTLTIQRTQQEDSAVYLCASSFLSRDRPYEQYFGPGTRLTVT.

The gene calls are TRBV28 and TRBJ1-2; D unresolved. V lost 2 bases and J lost 2, with 15 bases in between. CDR3 size: 16 residues. Germline V gene sequence: CDR1 MDHEN, CDR2 SYDVKM. CDR3 nucleotide sequence: TGTGCCAGCAGTTTAAGGGTAAAGGGAGGCAACTATGGCTACACCTTC. It encodes CASSLRVKGGNYGYTF.

This clone turned up a few times. The V and J genes are TRBV10-3 and TRBJ1-5, with no clear D. The V and J ends lost 0 bases and 4 bases respectively, with 10 bases between them. Germline CDR1 is ENHRY and CDR2 is SYGVKD. This CDR3 has 15 residues. In DNA, the CDR3 is TGTGCCATCAGTGAGTCAGCAGACTTAAATCAGCCCCAGCATTTT. Its translation: CAISESADLNQPQHF.

The V gene is TRBV25-1, the J gene TRBJ1-2; the D is unclear. Germline CDR1 reads MGHDK; CDR2 reads SYGVNS. V gave up 6 bases and J gave up 3 bases, with 14 bases separating them. The length of the CDR3 is 14 residues. This chain's CDR3 is CASSVGADHYGYTF. Here the CDR3 DNA reads TGTGCCAGCAGCGTCGGAGCGGATCACTATGGCTACACCTTC.